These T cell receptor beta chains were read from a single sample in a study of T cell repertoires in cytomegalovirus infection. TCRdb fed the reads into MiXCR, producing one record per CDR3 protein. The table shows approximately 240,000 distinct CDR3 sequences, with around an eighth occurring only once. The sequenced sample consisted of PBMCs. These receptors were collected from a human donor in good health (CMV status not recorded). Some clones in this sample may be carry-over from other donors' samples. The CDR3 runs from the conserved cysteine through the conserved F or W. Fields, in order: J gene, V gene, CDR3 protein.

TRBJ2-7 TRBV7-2 CASSLGGSGRSYEQYF
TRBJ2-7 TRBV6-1 CASSGDRGHEQYF
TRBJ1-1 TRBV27 CASSYSGPSLGTEAFF
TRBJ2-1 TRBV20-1 CSASGGLDEQFF
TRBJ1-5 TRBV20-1 CSATKGRNQPQHF
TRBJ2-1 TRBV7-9 CASRHPGSGNNEQFF
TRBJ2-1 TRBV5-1 CASSPFGGPEGHEQFF
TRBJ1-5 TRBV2 CASMVTKAGNQPQHF
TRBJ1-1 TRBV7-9 CASSLGPAGTEAFF
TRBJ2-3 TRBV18 CASSPPPDTDTQYF
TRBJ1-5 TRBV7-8 CASTRSGSNQPQHF
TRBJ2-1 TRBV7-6 CASSAGHYNEQFF
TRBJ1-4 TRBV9 CASSVDSNEKLFF
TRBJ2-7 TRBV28 CASSLPGQALEQYF
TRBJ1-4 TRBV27 CASSLTGGPNEKLFF
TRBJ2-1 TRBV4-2 CASSQEDRGSYNEQFF
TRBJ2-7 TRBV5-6 CASSLYWVLDYEQYF
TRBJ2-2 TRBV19 CASSVWAGVDTGELFF
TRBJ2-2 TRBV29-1 CSAREHTGELFF
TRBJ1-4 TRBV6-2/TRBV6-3 CASSSPAASTNEKLFF
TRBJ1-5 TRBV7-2 CASSLYEKQPQHF
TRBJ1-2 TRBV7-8 CASSSTGLTNYGYTF
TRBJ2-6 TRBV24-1 CATSSPGGSGANVLTF
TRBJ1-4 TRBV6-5 CASSYAGSGEKLFF
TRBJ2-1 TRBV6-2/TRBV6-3 CASSYKAPSGRVEQFF
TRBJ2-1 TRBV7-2 CASSSDWGVYNEQFF
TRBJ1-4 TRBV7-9 CASSRGDRGHEKLFF
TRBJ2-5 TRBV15 CATSTVGRLTETQYF
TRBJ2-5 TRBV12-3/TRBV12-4 CASSLRSGEKETQYF
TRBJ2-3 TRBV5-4 CASSLKTSGDTDTQYF
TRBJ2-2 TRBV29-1 CSVVQGAPNTGELFF
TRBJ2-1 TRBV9 CASSPRGEGRQFF
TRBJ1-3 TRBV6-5 CASSYGQLGNTIYF
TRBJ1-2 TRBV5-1 CASSSPGQGVGGYTF
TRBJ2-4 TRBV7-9 CASSSGEAKNIQYF
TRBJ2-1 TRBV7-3 CASSIGQNNEQFF
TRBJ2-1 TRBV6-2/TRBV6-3 CATKRDGGGNEQFF
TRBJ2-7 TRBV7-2 CASSYPPVGEQYF
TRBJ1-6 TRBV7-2 CASSLGAAQNSPLHF
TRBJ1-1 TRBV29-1 CSVSPGGTEAFF
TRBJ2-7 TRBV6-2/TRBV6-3 CASRRDRGPDEQYF
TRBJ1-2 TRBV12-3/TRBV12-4 CASSPQSANYGYTF
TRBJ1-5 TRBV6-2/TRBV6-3 CASRTDRGYQPQHF
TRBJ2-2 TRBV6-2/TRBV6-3 CASSYPLLEGATGELFF
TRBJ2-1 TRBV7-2 CASSSRESSYNEQFF
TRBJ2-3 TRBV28 CASSSQTSGGTDTQYF
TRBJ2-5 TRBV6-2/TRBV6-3 CASRRGPNQETQYF
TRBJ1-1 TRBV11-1 CASSLGAVMNTEAFF
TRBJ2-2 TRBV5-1 CASSLARGAGELFF
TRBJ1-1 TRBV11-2 CASRQGQPLGNTEAFF
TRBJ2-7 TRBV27 CASSPGIGGYEQYF
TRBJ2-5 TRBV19 CASSWTSGGQETQYF
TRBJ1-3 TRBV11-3 CASRISSGGTIYF
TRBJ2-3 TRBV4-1 CASSLGGAQDTQYF
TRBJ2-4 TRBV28 CASSLSSRGAKNIQYF